These 25 T cell receptor beta chains originate from one sample sequenced in a study of blood T cell repertoires in COVID-19. This table comes from immunoSEQ multiplex PCR, and its TCRdb copy is limited to in-frame clones, with some not included. The sample contains 300,000 to 350,000 clones, approximately 86% of which appear only once. Sequencing was done on a sample of PBMCs or T cells enriched from blood (not recorded which). These receptors were obtained from a woman between 35 and 50 years old with acute COVID-19.

This clone has more than one count but fewer than ten. This sequence joins TRBV2 and TRBJ2-1; 12 nucleotides match TRBD2. The J segment lost 6 bases and the V segment lost 4 bases, leaving 7 bases of the junction unmatched. This CDR3 comprises 16 residues. Germline V lookup: CDR1 SNHLY, CDR2 FYNNEI. CDR3 coding DNA: TGTGCCAGCAGTGTGCGGTCTAGCGGGAGGGCCAATGAGCAGTTCTTC. It encodes CASSVRSSGRANEQFF.

The rearrangement uses TRBV5-4 and TRBJ1-2; 10 bases agree with TRBD1. Germline-derived CDR1 and CDR2 are SGHNT and YYREEE (reference sequence). This CDR3 has 14 amino acids. J lost 7 bases, V lost 2 bases, and 5 bases had no gene match. CDR3 nucleotides: TGTGCCAGCAGCTTTAGGACAGGGGGTCGTGGCTACACCTTC. It translates to CASSFRTGGRGYTF.

The rearrangement joins TRBV28 to TRBJ2-1, with D unresolved. This CDR3 has 11 amino acids. V lost 6 bases to trimming and J lost 6 bases, with 6 bases between them. Per germline, CDR1 MDHEN and CDR2 SYDVKM. CDR3 sequence reads: CASSSPNEQFF. CDR3 in DNA: TGTGCCAGCAGCTCCCCCAATGAGCAGTTCTTC.

This chain links TRBV5-4 with TRBJ2-1; the D gene is possibly TRBD1 (5 bases). The CDR3 has 15 residues. The V and J ends lost 4 bases and 3 bases respectively, with 14 bases between them. From germline, CDR1 is SGHNT and CDR2 YYREEE (reference sequence). CDR3 protein: CASSQDPGYYNEQFF. CDR3 nucleotides: TGTGCCAGCAGCCAGGACCCAGGGTACTACAATGAGCAGTTCTTC.

This chain joins TRBV12-5 and TRBJ2-2; no clear D. CDR3 length: 12 amino acids. The germline gives CDR1 LGHNT, CDR2 FRNRAP. With 3 bases removed from V and 6 bases from J, the gap between germline ends came to 5 bases. CDR3 protein: CASGFPAGELFF. The CDR3 coding sequence is TGTGCTAGTGGTTTCCCCGCCGGGGAGCTGTTTTTT.

This clone has a single count. This rearrangement joins TRBV7-8 to TRBJ1-6, with D unclear. This CDR3 is built from 15 residues. V was clipped by 7 bases and J by 7 bases, with 17 bases between them. Germline-derived CDR1 and CDR2 are SGHVS and FQNEAQ. The CDR3 is CASTAIQIGNSPLHF. The CDR3 DNA follows: TGTGCCAGCACCGCTATCCAGATCGGGAATTCACCCCTCCACTTT. The variable domain in full, completed from reference TRBV7-8 and TRBJ1-6, reads GAGVSQSPRYKVAKRGQDVALRCDPISGHVSLFWYQQALGQGPEFLTYFQNEAQLDKSGLPSDRFFAERPEGSVSTLKIQRTQQEDSAVYLCASTAIQIGNSPLHFGNGTRLTVT.

The rearrangement links TRBV12-3 or TRBV12-4 to TRBJ1-2; a possible D gene is TRBD1 (6 bases). Trimming shortened V by 5 bases and J by 6 bases, and 13 bases separated the two germline ends. The length of the CDR3 is 13 residues. Here the CDR3 reads CASSPGRTDGYTF. The CDR3, as DNA: TGTGCCAGCAGTCCAGGAAGGACAGATGGCTACACCTTC.

The rearrangement links TRBV2 to TRBJ1-5; D is uncertain. CDR1 SNHLY and CDR2 FYNNEI come from the germline V gene. CDR3 length: 11 amino acids. The ends were cut back, 0 bases at V and 14 bases at J, with 8 bases in the middle. CDR3 region: CASSEAETKHF. CDR3 in DNA: TGTGCCAGCAGTGAAGCGGAGACTAAGCATTTT. The whole variable domain, filled in from reference TRBV2 and TRBJ1-5, reads EPEVTQTPSHQVTQMGQEVILRCVPISNHLYFYWYRQILGQKVEFLVSFYNNEISEKSEIFDDQFSVERPDGSNFTLKIRSTKLEDSAMYFCASSEAETKHFGDGTRLSIL.

The chain employs TRBV3-1 (or the pseudogene TRBV3-2) and TRBJ2-1, with D hard to call. V lost 4 bases, J lost 7 bases, and 5 bases lay in between. The CDR3 extends over 11 amino acids. In germline, CDR1 is LGHDT, CDR2 YNNKEL (reference sequence). In DNA form, the CDR3 reads TGTGCCAGCAGCCTGCGGAATGAGCAGTTCTTC. Protein product: CASSLRNEQFF.

The chain employs TRBV24-1 and TRBJ2-7; 11 bases map to TRBD2. Germline values: CDR1 KGHDR, CDR2 SFDVKD. V trimming: 0 bases; J trimming: 4 bases; junction bases outside the gene matches: 4. The CDR3 runs 16 residues. CDR3 coding DNA: TGTGCCACCAGTGATTTGGGGACTAGCGGTCAATACGAGCAGTACTTC. It specifies CATSDLGTSGQYEQYF.

This rearrangement joins TRBV28 to TRBJ1-2; D is perhaps TRBD1 (6 bases). Deletions cut 1 base from V and 8 bases from J, with 14 bases between. CDR3 length: 14 residues. Germline V CDR1 and CDR2: MDHEN, SYDVKM. As DNA, the CDR3 is TGTGCCAGCAGTTTATACGGCAGGGGTAGAGGCTACACCTTC. It is translated as CASSLYGRGRGYTF.

The CDR3 here is CASSPPLLQLDGYTF. CDR3 DNA sequence: TGTGCCAGCAGTCCCCCCCTTCTGCAGCTAGATGGCTACACCTTC. V gene TRBV28 combines with J gene TRBJ1-2; D unclear. CDR3 length: 15 residues. Germline CDR1 MDHEN, CDR2 SYDVKM. V lost 5 bases and J 6 bases, leaving 19 bases between the germline ends.

The CDR3 DNA follows: TGTGCCAGCAGTGAACAACAGGAGAAATCACCCCTCCACTTT. Protein sequence: CASSEQQEKSPLHF. The chain has TRBV6-1 and TRBJ1-6; a possible D gene is TRBD1 (5 bases). The germline V and J ends were trimmed by 2 bases and 10 bases, with 12 bases remaining between them. This CDR3 has 14 amino acids. Germline V lookup: CDR1 MNHNS, CDR2 SASEGT.

The V gene is TRBV4-3, the J gene TRBJ2-3; TRBD1 is a possible D gene (5 bases). CDR1 is LGHNA and CDR2 is YSLEER in the germline V gene. With 1 base removed from V and 5 bases from J, the gap between germline ends came to 10 bases. The CDR3 totals 14 residues. The CDR3 sequence: CASSQGGLGDTQYF. The CDR3 DNA reads as TGCGCCAGCAGCCAAGGGGGCCTGGGAGATACGCAGTATTTT.

The CDR3, as DNA: TGTGCCTTGGCGGCTAGCGGGAGCGGCGAGCAGTACTTC. Its translation: CALAASGSGEQYF. The chain recombines TRBV6-6 with TRBJ2-7, with TRBD2 matching over 10 bases. Losses at the gene ends were 11 bases for V and 6 bases for J; bases not matched to a gene: 10. The CDR3 has 13 amino acids. Germline V CDR1 and CDR2: MNHNY, SVGAGI (reference sequence).

The V call is TRBV4-2, the J call TRBJ2-5, with 11 bases fitting TRBD2. CDR1 LGHNA and CDR2 YNFKEQ come from the germline V gene. V gave up 1 base and J gave up 4 bases; unmatched junction bases: 5. This CDR3 comprises 16 residues. CDR3 DNA sequence: TGTGCCAGCAGCCAAGGTAGCGGGGGGGCCGGAGAGACCCAGTACTTC. It specifies CASSQGSGGAGETQYF.

V is TRBV5-4 and J is TRBJ2-1; D perhaps matches TRBD2 (5 bases). The germline V gene has CDR1 SGHNT and CDR2 YYREEE (reference sequence). This CDR3 contains 16 residues. V lost 4 bases and J 3 bases, leaving 17 bases between the germline ends. The CDR3 sequence is CASSRGLRYNYNEQFF. In DNA, the CDR3 is TGTGCCAGCAGCCGAGGGCTGCGGTATAACTACAATGAGCAGTTCTTC.

The chain has TRBV14 and TRBJ2-5, with 10 positions matching TRBD2. The V segment lost 4 bases and the J segment 1 base; nucleotides outside the gene matches: 9. CDR1 and CDR2 (germline): SGHDN, FVKESK. CDR3 length: 17 amino acids. DNA of the CDR3: TGTGCCAGCAGCCTGCCTCTAGCGGGGGTGATCCAAGAGACCCAGTACTTC. As protein: CASSLPLAGVIQETQYF.

The genes are TRBV3-1 (or the pseudogene TRBV3-2) and TRBJ2-1, with 8 bases lining up with TRBD2. V was clipped by 4 bases and J by 0 bases; unmatched bases: 11. The CDR3 has 18 amino acids. Per germline, CDR1 LGHDT and CDR2 YNNKEL (reference sequence). The CDR3 spells CASSRPTISGNSYNEQFF. The CDR3 DNA reads as TGTGCCAGCAGCCGACCTACAATTAGCGGGAACTCCTACAATGAGCAGTTCTTC.

V is TRBV3-1 (or the pseudogene TRBV3-2) and J is TRBJ1-1; tentative D call: TRBD1 (5 bases). CDR3 size: 14 residues. Germline values: CDR1 LGHDT, CDR2 YNNKEL (reference sequence). Trimming took off 8 bases at V and 3 bases at J, with 16 bases between the two ends. The CDR3 DNA follows: TGTGCCAGCGCGGGGGGAGGTTCGTACACTGAAGCTTTCTTT. This translates into CASAGGGSYTEAFF.

The chain carries TRBV3-1 (or the pseudogene TRBV3-2) and TRBJ1-3; 7 bases are shared with TRBD1. V lost 0 bases and J lost 3; bases outside the gene matches: 14. The CDR3 contains 19 residues. The V gene's germline CDR1 is LGHDT and CDR2 YNNKEL (reference sequence). DNA for the CDR3: TGTGCCAGCAGCCAAGACTACGTAAAGTACGACAGGGTTGGAAACACCATATATTTT. Residues: CASSQDYVKYDRVGNTIYF.

The genes are TRBV12-5 and TRBJ2-1; 7 nucleotides match TRBD2. CDR1 and CDR2 from the germline V gene are LGHNT and FRNRAP. The CDR3 spans 14 residues. The J segment lost 1 base and the V segment lost 7 bases, leaving 4 bases of the junction unmatched. The CDR3 region is CASAMGGSYNEQFF. The CDR3 nucleotides read TGTGCTAGTGCCATGGGAGGGTCCTACAATGAGCAGTTCTTC.

The V call is TRBV24-1, the J call TRBJ1-2, with TRBD1 as a possible D gene (6 bases). Per the germline V gene, CDR1 is KGHDR and CDR2 is SFDVKD. The CDR3 is 16 residues long. Trimming left V 0 bases short and J 6 bases short, with 16 bases between. The CDR3 is CATSDLNREDLDGYTF. DNA of the CDR3: TGTGCCACCAGTGATTTGAACAGGGAAGACTTGGATGGCTACACCTTC.

The count of this clone is one. The rearrangement links TRBV7-3 to TRBJ2-1; TRBD2 aligns across 11 bases. Per the germline V gene, CDR1 is SGHTA and CDR2 is FQGTGA. The CDR3 contains 16 residues. After removal of 5 bases from V and 9 bases from J, the junction contained 12 bases not matched to a gene. Written as DNA, the CDR3 is TGTGCCAGCAGCCCCACACTAGCGGGGGAAGTTGGTGAGCAGTTCTTC. It translates to CASSPTLAGEVGEQFF.

This clone occurred a few times. Here the CDR3 reads CASSWGTGFTGTGDSRYGYTF. In DNA, the CDR3 is TGTGCCAGCAGCTGGGGGACCGGGTTTACCGGGACAGGGGATTCGCGTTATGGCTACACCTTC. The chain uses TRBV6-2 or TRBV6-3 and TRBJ1-2, with 10 positions matching TRBD1. The germline gives CDR1 MNHEY, CDR2 SVGEGT. CDR3 length: 21 residues. V shed 6 bases and J 5 bases; nucleotides not matched to a gene: 27.